This is a list of T cell receptor beta chains from one sample in a study of blood T cell repertoires in COVID-19. Libraries were prepared by immunoSEQ multiplex PCR; TCRdb keeps only in-frame clonotypes and omits some of them. The sample contains about 310,000 clones, about nine tenths of which appear only once. The material sequenced was PBMCs or T cells enriched from blood (not recorded which). Source of these receptors: a woman aged 40 to 50 who had recovered from COVID-19. CDR3s include the opening cysteine and the closing phenylalanine or tryptophan. Each record gives: J gene, D gene, V gene, clone size, CDR3 DNA, CDR3 protein. A D gene is named only where the DNA matches it firmly. Expanded clones are given a class, and other clones once, few, many or no size at all.

TRBJ1-5 | NA | TRBV19 | NA | TGTGCCAGTAGTATACAGGGCCAAAATCAGCCCCAGCATTTT | CASSIQGQNQPQHF
TRBJ1-2 | NA | TRBV2 | NA | TGTGCCAGCCGTCGGGAGTACTACACCTTC | CASRREYYTF
TRBJ2-2 | NA | TRBV7-3 | few | TGTGCCAGCAGCTTTAAAATCGGGGAGCTGTTTTTT | CASSFKIGELFF
TRBJ1-6 | TRBD1 | TRBV5-4 | once | TGTGCCAGCAGCTTCGGGGGACAGGGCACCTCTTCACCCCTCCACTTT | CASSFGGQGTSSPLHF
TRBJ1-1 | TRBD1 | TRBV13 | once | TGTGCCAGCAGCTTAGTCCGGACAGGGTTTTTAACTGAAGCTTTCTTT | CASSLVRTGFLTEAFF
TRBJ2-7 | TRBD1 | TRBV7-2 | NA | TGTGCCAGCAGCTATGACAGGGGTCCCTACGAGCAGTACTTC | CASSYDRGPYEQYF
TRBJ1-2 | NA | TRBV21-1 | NA | TGTGCCAGCGCTCGCAAGAGGGGGCTGGTCGACACCTTC | CASARKRGLVDTF
TRBJ2-1 | TRBD1 | TRBV6-5 | few | TGTGCCAGCAGTTACGCGGCCGGGACAGGGAATGAGCAGTTCTTC | CASSYAAGTGNEQFF
TRBJ1-5 | TRBD1 | TRBV28 | NA | TGTGCCAGCAGTTCTCCGGGACAGGGGAGTTTACAGCCCCAGCATTTT | CASSSPGQGSLQPQHF
TRBJ1-5 | NA | TRBV10-1 | NA | TGCGCCAGCAGGGGAGGCTATAGCAATCAGCCCCAGCATTTT | CASRGGYSNQPQHF
TRBJ2-7 | NA | TRBV12-3/TRBV12-4 | NA | TGTGCCAGCAGTTTATTAGTAACCGAGCAGTACTTC | CASSLLVTEQYF
TRBJ2-1 | TRBD2 | TRBV10-3 | NA | TGTGCCATCGCCGGGACTAGCGGGGGGGCCGGGTTCTTC | CAIAGTSGGAGFF
TRBJ1-5 | NA | TRBV24-1 | few | TGTGCCACCAGTGACAGGCTAAGTCAGCCCCAGCATTTT | CATSDRLSQPQHF
TRBJ1-3 | NA | TRBV7-3 | NA | TGTGCCAGCAGCCCAAACAGGTTCTCTGGAAACACCATATATTTT | CASSPNRFSGNTIYF
TRBJ2-2 | TRBD2 | TRBV18 | NA | TGTGCCAGCTCACCGGGCGGGGGGCTCGAAGTCGCCGGGGAGCTGTTTTTT | CASSPGGGLEVAGELFF
TRBJ1-1 | NA | TRBV5-1 | NA | TGCGCCAGCAGCTCCCGTTACGGGGTCACTGAAGCTTTCTTT | CASSSRYGVTEAFF
TRBJ1-5 | NA | TRBV4-2 | NA | TGTGCCAGCAGCCAGGCCTCCGGGGATCAGCCCCAGCATTTT | CASSQASGDQPQHF